This note documents a single T cell receptor beta chain sequence. What it binds is not known. The germline V gene has CDR1 SEHNR and CDR2 FQNEAQ (reference sequence). CDR3 length: 17 amino acids. Between the trimmed V and J ends, which lost 6 bases and 5 bases, there was a span of 22 bases. The data derive from a study of cytomegalovirus exposure and HLA in healthy donors. General study findings and limits: The study designated 150 or so TCR beta chains cytomegalovirus-associated. The TCR clusters that emerged in the first cohort tended, a later analysis found, to co-occur in the 120 or so validation repertoires. In vitro data verified a few CMV-associated chains as specific for CMV antigens. There were some public TCRs occurring in many donors, but most TCR sequences were rare.

The assay was immunoSEQ multiplex PCR, and TCRdb's table has in-frame clones only and misses some. The table includes roughly 75,000 clones, approximately 95% detected once. The receptor's source is a woman younger than 35 in good health and CMV-seronegative. The sequenced sample was PBMCs. The genes are TRBV7-9 and TRBJ2-2; D perhaps matches TRBD2 (6 bases). The CDR3 loop is CASSWQKQLGRTGELFF. For the CDR3, the DNA is TGTGCCAGCAGTTGGCAAAAGCAACTAGGGAGGACCGGGGAGCTGTTTTTT.